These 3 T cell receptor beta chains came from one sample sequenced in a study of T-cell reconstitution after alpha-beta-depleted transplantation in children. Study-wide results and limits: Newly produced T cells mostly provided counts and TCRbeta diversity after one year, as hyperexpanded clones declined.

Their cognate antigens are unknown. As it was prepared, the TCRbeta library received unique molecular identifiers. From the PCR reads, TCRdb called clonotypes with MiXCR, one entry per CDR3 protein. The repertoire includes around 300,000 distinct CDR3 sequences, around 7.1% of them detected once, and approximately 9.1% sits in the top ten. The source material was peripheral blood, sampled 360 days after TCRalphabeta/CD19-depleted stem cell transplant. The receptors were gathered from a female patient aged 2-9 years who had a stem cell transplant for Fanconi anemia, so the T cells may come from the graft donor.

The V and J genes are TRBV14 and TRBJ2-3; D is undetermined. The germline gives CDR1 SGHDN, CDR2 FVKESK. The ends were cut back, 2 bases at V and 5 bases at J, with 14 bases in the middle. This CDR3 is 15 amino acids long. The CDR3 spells CASSQIGRVVDTQYF. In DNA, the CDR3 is TGTGCCAGCAGCCAAATAGGACGGGTTGTAGATACGCAGTATTTT.

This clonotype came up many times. In nucleotides, the CDR3 is TGTGCCAGCAGCCGACACACAGATACGCAGTATTTT. Translated, it gives CASSRHTDTQYF. The chain combines TRBV4-2 with TRBJ2-3; D gene ambiguous. Trimming pared 4 bases from V and 2 bases from J, leaving 4 bases between. Germline loops: CDR1 LGHNA, CDR2 YNFKEQ. The CDR3 has 12 amino acids.

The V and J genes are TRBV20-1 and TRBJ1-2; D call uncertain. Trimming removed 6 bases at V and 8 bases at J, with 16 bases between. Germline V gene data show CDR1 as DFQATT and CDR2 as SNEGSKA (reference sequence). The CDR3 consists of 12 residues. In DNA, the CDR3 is TGCAGTGCCGCTCCGGGCGGGTTGGGCTACACCTTC. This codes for CSAAPGGLGYTF.